This T cell receptor (beta chain) was captured by sequencing in a study of cytomegalovirus exposure and HLA in healthy donors. On the study more broadly: Unique TCRs from HLA-typed donors, 70 million to 100 million of them, were held in an early data release. Findings and limits, study-wide: A later analysis by the authors found several of the most significant clusters apparently linked to common viral pathogens. Associated with HLA alleles at 0.05 false discovery rate in a later analysis were over 15,000 TCR beta sequences.

The CDR3 contains 15 residues. CDR1 KGHSH and CDR2 LQKENI come from the germline V gene. V trimming: 4 bases; J trimming: 2 bases; junction bases outside the gene matches: 7. The PCR was carried out with 60 Vbeta primers and 13 Jbeta primers. Produced via immunoSEQ multiplex PCR; TCRdb's table is partial and in-frame only. In the table there are approximately 200,000 clones, approximately 80% of which are singletons. This clone was counted between two and nine times. The antigen is unknown. Material: PBMCs. The clonotype originates from a girl aged 2-10 years in good health and CMV-seronegative. V usage is TRBV18 and J usage is TRBJ1-1; 7 bases are shared with TRBD1. Here the CDR3 DNA reads TGTGCCAGCTCACTAACCGGGACAGCAAACACTGAAGCTTTCTTT. Translated: CASSLTGTANTEAFF.